This section outlines one TCR beta chain sequence together with its context. This specimen comes from a study of blood T cell repertoires in COVID-19. The overall study: In each case, the material was cDNA or gDNA derived from T cells, B-cell-depleted T cells, or PBMCs.

In the original processing: Amplifying reference gene primers gave estimates of nucleated cell counts. The method was immunoSEQ multiplex PCR; TCRdb's version includes in-frame clones alone and lacks a portion of them. V and J calls and clone size are copied from that table; D and trimming were computed from the DNA. The sample carries about 63,000 clones, about 91% recorded once. CDR3 length: 13 residues. Trimming removed 8 bases from V and 4 bases from J, with 12 bases in between. Germline V CDR1 and CDR2: SGHAT, FQDESV (reference sequence). The chain has TRBV11-1 and TRBJ2-1; perhaps TRBD1 as D (6 bases). The origin of this receptor is a man in his fifties or sixties with active COVID-19. What was sequenced was peripheral blood. CDR3 sequence (DNA): TGTGCCAGCCAGGGGTCCAAATACAATGAGCAGTTCTTC. Protein product: CASQGSKYNEQFF.